This TCR beta chain was obtained from a study of T cell repertoires in cytomegalovirus infection. Study-wide background: Well-studied HLA-B-restricted epitopes and recently identified HLA-C-restricted epitopes of CMV were both used in the study. Public signatures in TCR beta pointed to CMV infection and matching HLA type. Study results and caveats: Summed public TCR beta family frequency identified CMV carriers bearing the relevant HLA.

A single record per CDR3 protein comes from TCRdb applying MiXCR to the reads. The sample yields approximately 49,000 distinct CDR3 sequences, roughly 20% seen once. Notes on this clonotype: Its antigen is as yet unknown.

This receptor was identified in a human donor in good health (CMV status not recorded). Some clones in this sample may be carry-over from other donors' samples. The sample in question was CD8+ T cells from cultured PBMCs, obtained from culture after CMV antigen stimulation.

This CDR3 reads CASSIAGREQFF. The CDR3, as DNA: TGTGCCAGTAGTATAGCCGGCAGGGAGCAGTTCTTC. This chain joins TRBV19 and TRBJ2-1, with D uncertain. Trimming removed 1 base from V and 10 bases from J, with 8 bases in between. CDR3 length: 12 amino acids. Looked up from germline, CDR1 is LNHDA and CDR2 is SQIVND (reference sequence).